The 19 T cell receptor beta chains below were found in one sample sequenced in a study of blood T cell repertoires in COVID-19. Sequencing was performed with immunoSEQ multiplex PCR; in TCRdb, only in-frame clones are kept and a portion is missing. The table includes 100,000 or so clones, roughly nine tenths detected once. The sequencing sample was made of peripheral blood. These receptor sequences come from a woman older than 75 with acute or convalescent COVID-19.

CDR3 amino acids: CASSQEVAGSSNQPQHF. In DNA, the CDR3 is TGCGCCAGCAGCCAAGAAGTTGCTGGGAGTAGCAATCAGCCCCAGCATTTT. The chain has TRBV4-1 and TRBJ1-5, with D uncertain. The V end lost 0 bases, the J end lost 0 bases, and 12 bases lay between the germline ends. This CDR3 comprises 17 residues. In germline, CDR1 is MGHRA, CDR2 YSYEKL.

The gene calls are TRBV19 and TRBJ1-1, with 8 bases identical to TRBD1. The junction had 2 bases not matched to a gene; V was cut back by 1 base and J by 1 base. CDR3 length: 15 residues. Germline V gene data show CDR1 as LNHDA and CDR2 as SQIVND (reference sequence). CDR3 DNA sequence: TGTGCCAGTAGTATAGGAGGGACAGGGAACACTGAAGCTTTCTTT. This translates into CASSIGGTGNTEAFF.

The table lists this clone with a few counts. V usage is TRBV6-5 and J usage is TRBJ2-1; the D is unclear. V was pared by 6 bases and J by 13 bases, with 22 bases between. This CDR3 has 14 residues. The germline CDR1 and CDR2 sequences are MNHEY and SVGAGI. CDR3 in amino acids: CASSNPRQRSAQFF. The CDR3, as DNA: TGTGCCAGCAGCAACCCACGTCAGAGGTCCGCCCAGTTCTTC.

Only a few counts were recorded for this clone. The gene calls are TRBV7-8 and TRBJ1-3, with 8 bases aligning to TRBD1. This CDR3 region has 17 residues. CDR1 and CDR2 (germline): SGHVS, FQNEAQ. V dropped 2 bases and J dropped 4; count of bases not matched to a gene: 10. CDR3: CASSLWGQAQRGNTIYF. The DNA for the CDR3 is TGTGCCAGCAGCTTATGGGGACAGGCGCAGAGAGGAAACACCATATATTTT.

The CDR3 DNA sequence: TGTGCCAGCAGTGAATTGGGGACAGGGTGGAATGGCTACACCTTC. It translates to CASSELGTGWNGYTF. This rearrangement joins TRBV6-1 to TRBJ1-2; 9 bases map to TRBD1. Losses at the gene ends were 2 bases for V and 6 bases for J; bases not matched to a gene: 7. Germline CDR1 reads MNHNS; CDR2 reads SASEGT. The CDR3 is made up of 15 amino acids.

This sequence joins TRBV2 and TRBJ2-7, with a possible D match to TRBD1 (6 bases). CDR3 size: 12 residues. Trimming cost V 11 bases and J 3 bases, with 14 bases left between them. The germline V gene encodes CDR1 SNHLY and CDR2 FYNNEI. The CDR3 protein is CASERDIYEQYF. CDR3 coding DNA: TGTGCCTCAGAACGGGACATCTACGAGCAGTACTTC.

V usage is TRBV7-3 and J usage is TRBJ1-1; D not certain. The V gene's germline CDR1 is SGHTA and CDR2 FQGTGA. V was pared by 4 bases and J by 3 bases, with 9 bases between. CDR3 size: 13 residues. Here the CDR3 reads CASSSTAYTEAFF. The CDR3 bases are TGTGCCAGCAGCTCAACGGCCTACACTGAAGCTTTCTTT.

This chain joins TRBV4-3 and TRBJ1-2; D is possibly TRBD1 (5 bases). This CDR3 has 13 residues. The germline V gene has CDR1 LGHNA and CDR2 YSLEER. V lost 0 bases to trimming and J lost 8 bases, with 10 bases between them. In DNA form, the CDR3 reads TGCGCCAGCAGCCAAGATACAGGCGGCGGCTACACCTTC. Its translation is CASSQDTGGGYTF.

CDR3 bases: TGTGCCACCAGTGATGACGGGACTCCGCGCTACAATGAGCAGTTCTTC. It codes for CATSDDGTPRYNEQFF. This chain links TRBV24-1 with TRBJ2-1; TRBD2 is a possible D gene (6 bases). The CDR3 contains 16 residues. V was clipped by 3 bases and J by 3 bases, with 14 bases between them. Per the germline V gene, CDR1 is KGHDR and CDR2 is SFDVKD.

V usage is TRBV30 and J usage is TRBJ1-5; 7 positions agree with TRBD1. The V segment lost 1 base and the J segment 6 bases; nucleotides outside the gene matches: 6. Germline loops: CDR1 GTSNPN, CDR2 SVGIG (reference sequence). The CDR3 covers 14 residues. In nucleotides, the CDR3 is TGTGCCTGGAGTGCCCGGGACAGACGTCAGCCCCAGCATTTT. This gives the protein CAWSARDRRQPQHF.

V is TRBV3-1 (or the pseudogene TRBV3-2) and J is TRBJ2-7, with D possibly TRBD2 on 5 matching bases. The CDR3 length is 13 residues. Germline CDR1 and CDR2: LGHDT and YNNKEL (reference sequence). Trimming stripped 2 bases from V and 9 bases from J, with 14 bases between. The CDR3 sequence is CASSQSPGMGQYF. In DNA, the CDR3 is TGTGCCAGCAGCCAAAGTCCGGGGATGGGGCAGTACTTC.

V and J are TRBV15 and TRBJ2-7; no clear D gene. Trimming left V 0 bases short and J 6 bases short, with 9 bases between. The germline V gene encodes CDR1 LNHNV and CDR2 YYDKDF (reference sequence). The CDR3 has 13 residues. CDR3 sequence reads: CATSRDAGAEQYF. DNA for the CDR3: TGTGCCACCAGCAGAGACGCCGGAGCCGAGCAGTACTTC. The entire variable domain, with the rest obtained from reference TRBV15 and TRBJ2-7, is as follows: DAMVIQNPRYQVTQFGKPVTLSCSQTLNHNVMYWYQQKSSQAPKLLFHYYDKDFNNEADTPDNFQSRRPNTSFCFLDIRSPGLGDTAMYLCATSRDAGAEQYFGPGTRLTVT.

The chain is built from TRBV6-6 and TRBJ1-6; no reliable D call. The CDR3 covers 14 residues. Deletions cut 2 bases from V and 6 bases from J, with 8 bases between. Germline V gene lookup returns CDR1 MNHNY and CDR2 SVGAGI (reference sequence). The DNA for the CDR3 is TGTGCCAGCAGTTACGAGAGGTTTAATTCACCCCTCCACTTT. It translates to CASSYERFNSPLHF.

This chain links TRBV27 with TRBJ2-4, with 8 bases that match TRBD1. Germline loops: CDR1 MNHEY, CDR2 SMNVEV (reference sequence). The CDR3 extends over 13 amino acids. V was clipped by 8 bases and J by 6 bases; unmatched bases: 6. In nucleotides, the CDR3 is TGTGCCAGCGGTGACAGGGGAGGAAACATTCAGTACTTC. Amino acids: CASGDRGGNIQYF.

The J gene is TRBJ1-2, the V gene TRBV30; D unresolved. The V gene lost 0 bases and the J gene lost 2 bases, with 13 bases spanning the gap. Germline CDR1 reads GTSNPN; CDR2 reads SVGIG (reference sequence). This CDR3 is built from 15 residues. The CDR3 region has the DNA TGTGCCTGGAGTGTACGAGGAGGTCGAAACTATGGCTACACCTTC. It encodes CAWSVRGGRNYGYTF.

This clone appeared once. J is TRBJ2-5 and V is TRBV29-1, with a tentative D call TRBD2 (6 bases). CDR3 length: 14 amino acids. CDR1 SQVTM and CDR2 ANQGSEA come from the germline V gene. V was shortened by 4 bases and J by 5 bases, with 17 bases between the two germline ends. The CDR3 loop is CSVVGPSATETQYF. As DNA, the CDR3 is TGCAGCGTTGTAGGGCCTAGCGCTACGGAGACCCAGTACTTC.

The chain uses TRBV15 and TRBJ1-3, with D hard to call. This CDR3 contains 15 residues. From germline, CDR1 is LNHNV and CDR2 YYDKDF (reference sequence). The V end was cut by 0 bases, the J end by 4 bases, with 10 bases between. The CDR3 is CATSRDAARGNTIYF. The CDR3 DNA reads TGTGCCACCAGCAGAGATGCGGCGAGAGGAAACACCATATATTTT.

This rearrangement joins TRBV9 to TRBJ2-5; 7 bases agree with TRBD2. Germline V gene sequence: CDR1 SGDLS, CDR2 YYNGEE. Unmatched junction bases numbered 7, after V lost 4 bases and J lost 1 base. The CDR3 totals 15 residues. For the CDR3, the DNA is TGTGCCAGCAGCACACAAGGACTAGGCCAAGAGACCCAGTACTTC. Translated, it gives CASSTQGLGQETQYF.

This chain links TRBV3-1 (or the pseudogene TRBV3-2) with TRBJ2-2; a weak D match, TRBD1 (5 bases). This CDR3 is 17 amino acids long. The V end was cut by 2 bases, the J end by 4 bases, with 17 bases between. CDR1 is LGHDT, CDR2 YNNKEL, per germline (reference sequence). The CDR3: CASSQPGFSSTTGELFF. The CDR3 nucleotides are TGTGCCAGCAGCCAACCAGGGTTTAGCTCGACCACCGGGGAGCTGTTTTTT.